This T cell receptor delta chain was identified during a study of delta chains in infants with herpesvirus infections. For the study at large: From birth, Ugandan infants were followed prospectively for primary CMV infection. Broader study findings: The public clonotype appeared only at the first post-infection time point and was absent in uninfected infants.

Gamma-chain- and delta-chain-specific primers converted PBMC RNA into TCR cDNA. TCRdb fed the RT-PCR reads to CATT. The profile shows roughly 1,400 delta-chain clones, 25% to 30% of them singletons. This clone qualifies as large. Antigen: not known. CDR1 is GEAIGNYY, CDR2 EKD, per germline. The ends lost 2 bases at V and 5 bases at J; junction bases unmatched: 3. The CDR3 is 14 amino acids. The sequencing here drew on peripheral blood, taken at time point 1 of longitudinal follow-up. The receptor was derived from a human donor who was a Ugandan infant, either HIV-exposed or HIV-unexposed (not recorded which). This chain links TRDV2 with TRDJ1, with 11 nucleotides matching TRDD3. In DNA, the CDR3 is TGTGCCTGTGACAACTGGGGGATAAAAGATAAACTCATCTTT. It yields the protein CACDNWGIKDKLIF.